These 21 T cell receptor beta chains share one sample of origin, sequenced in a study of blood T cells in healthy people across ages (dated by TCRdb to the mid-2010s). Library preparation used 5' RACE. Sequenced on an Illumina HiSeq 2500. A second PCR of roughly 6 to 11 cycles was run with a J-beta primer mix and a sample-barcoded 5' primer. The public reads were run again by TCRdb, first through fastp at Q25 and then through MiXCR, and only productive beta chains were kept. For every CDR3 protein sequence, its rows merge into one entry that carries the most common genes and DNA. The sample has hundreds of thousands of distinct CDR3 sequences on record, around 24% of them singletons. The ten biggest clones cover just under 9% of the sample. These data are also associated with another study on T cells of mothers and their children.

Sequencing was performed on blood. Receptors originate from a boy aged 5-17 years in good health.

The chain employs TRBV4-2 and TRBJ2-1, with 7 nucleotides matching TRBD2. V lost 1 base, J lost 4 bases, and 10 bases stayed unmatched. The germline V gene has CDR1 LGHNA and CDR2 YNFKEQ. The CDR3 is 17 amino acids. CDR3 residues: CASSQGRASGDYNEQFF. The CDR3 coding sequence is TGTGCCAGCAGCCAAGGACGAGCTAGCGGAGATTACAATGAGCAGTTCTTC.

The V call is TRBV28, the J call TRBJ2-5, with D hard to call. The V gene's germline CDR1 is MDHEN and CDR2 SYDVKM. The CDR3 sequence is 14 residues long. Trimming stripped 4 bases from V and 2 bases from J, with 11 bases between. The CDR3 DNA follows: TGTGCCAGCAGTTCATCGGACCTTCAAGAGACCCAGTACTTC. Translation: CASSSSDLQETQYF.

The rearrangement uses TRBV4-1 and TRBJ2-3, with TRBD1 identical over 9 bases. J was trimmed by 3 bases and V by 4 bases; bases with no gene match: 11. The CDR3 loop spans 17 amino acids. The germline gives CDR1 MGHRA, CDR2 YSYEKL. In DNA, the CDR3 is TGCGCCAGCAGCCGGGATGGGACAGGGATTTTGACAGATACGCAGTATTTT. Its translation is CASSRDGTGILTDTQYF.

The CDR3 here is CSATGGDYNEQFF. The CDR3 nucleotides read TGCAGTGCTACGGGGGGGGACTACAATGAGCAGTTCTTC. The chain is built from TRBV20-1 and TRBJ2-1, with 8 bases identical to TRBD2. CDR1 and CDR2 (germline): DFQATT, SNEGSKA (reference sequence). Unmatched junction bases numbered 2, after V lost 4 bases and J lost 3 bases. This CDR3 has 13 residues.

The chain links TRBV12-3 or TRBV12-4 to TRBJ2-5, with 8 bases aligning to TRBD1. The CDR3 sequence is 15 residues long. V dropped 2 bases and J dropped 5; count of bases not matched to a gene: 7. CDR3 in amino acids: CASSLISGGDETQYF. The CDR3 DNA follows: TGTGCCAGCAGTTTAATCTCAGGGGGCGATGAGACCCAGTACTTC.

The chain employs TRBV7-2 and TRBJ2-3; no definite D call. V was trimmed by 3 bases and J by 1 base, leaving 11 bases between them. The germline V gene encodes CDR1 SGHTA and CDR2 FQGNSA. This CDR3 has 15 amino acids. CDR3 sequence reads: CASSLTQTRTDTQYF. The DNA for the CDR3 is TGTGCCAGCAGCTTGACCCAAACCCGCACAGATACGCAGTATTTT.

This clonotype has more than one count but fewer than ten. V usage is TRBV7-9 and J usage is TRBJ1-4; maybe TRBD1 (6 bases). The CDR3 has 15 amino acids. V lost 5 bases and J lost 4, with 14 bases in between. In germline, CDR1 is SEHNR, CDR2 FQNEAQ (reference sequence). CDR3 in DNA: TGTGCCAGCAGCGTGAGGGGGGGCCATAATGAAAAACTGTTTTTT. Protein product: CASSVRGGHNEKLFF.

The rearrangement uses TRBV7-2 and TRBJ2-5; a possible D gene is TRBD2 (5 bases). The V gene's germline CDR1 is SGHTA and CDR2 FQGNSA. V was trimmed by 0 bases and J by 7 bases, leaving 9 bases between them. CDR3 size: 13 residues. CDR3 bases: TGTGCCAGCAGCTTAGCGGGAGTCGGGACCCAGTACTTC. This codes for CASSLAGVGTQYF. Supplemented by reference TRBV7-2 and TRBJ2-5, the full variable domain reads GAGVSQSPSNKVTEKGKDVELRCDPISGHTALYWYRQSLGQGLEFLIYFQGNSAPDKSGLPSDRFSAERTGGSVSTLTIQRTQQEDSAVYLCASSLAGVGTQYFGPGTRLLVL.

This chain joins TRBV5-1 and TRBJ2-6, with TRBD1 matching 8 bases. Trimming at V came to 6 bases and at J to 0 bases, leaving 8 bases not matched to a gene. The CDR3 is 17 amino acids. Germline values: CDR1 SGHRS, CDR2 YFSETQ. CDR3 nucleotide sequence: TGCGCCAGCATCCCCGGGACAGGTAGCTCTGGGGCCAACGTCCTGACTTTC. Encoded protein: CASIPGTGSSGANVLTF.

CDR3 DNA: TGCAGTGCTAGAGATTTTAAGGCTAAGAGGTGGCGGGCCCAAGAGACCCAGTACTTC. Protein: CSARDFKAKRWRAQETQYF. The chain is built from TRBV20-1 and TRBJ2-5, with a weak D call TRBD2 (5 bases). The CDR3 is 19 residues long. CDR1 is DFQATT and CDR2 is SNEGSKA in the germline V gene (reference sequence). V dropped 0 bases and J dropped 1 base, with 24 bases sitting between them.

The rearrangement links TRBV5-4 to TRBJ2-1; D call uncertain. Per germline, CDR1 SGHNT and CDR2 YYREEE (reference sequence). V lost 1 base, J lost 0 bases, and 8 bases lay in between. This CDR3 has 15 amino acids. CDR3 DNA: TGTGCCAGCAGCTTGAAGTATAGCTCCTACAATGAGCAGTTCTTC. As protein: CASSLKYSSYNEQFF. The variable domain in full, completed from reference TRBV5-4 and TRBJ2-1, reads ETGVTQSPTHLIKTRGQQVTLRCSSQSGHNTVSWYQQALGQGPQFIFQYYREEENGRGNFPPRFSGLQFPNYSSELNVNALELDDSALYLCASSLKYSSYNEQFFGPGTRLTVL.

V is TRBV6-5 and J is TRBJ1-1, with D unclear. Germline lookup yields CDR1 MNHEY and CDR2 SVGAGI. The V end lost 0 bases, the J end lost 8 bases, and 7 bases lay between the germline ends. The CDR3 contains 12 residues. CDR3 loop: CASSYSGYEAFF. As DNA, the CDR3 is TGTGCCAGCAGTTACTCCGGTTACGAAGCTTTCTTT.

This rearrangement joins TRBV20-1 to TRBJ2-3; no clear D. The V end lost 1 base, the J end lost 0 bases, and 5 bases lay between the germline ends. CDR3 length equals 13 residues. In germline, CDR1 is DFQATT, CDR2 SNEGSKA (reference sequence). The CDR3 DNA follows: TGCAGTGCTAGAGGACCGAGCACAGATACGCAGTATTTT. It specifies CSARGPSTDTQYF.

The chain carries TRBV10-3 and TRBJ2-7; 7 positions agree with TRBD1. J gave up 3 bases and V 3 bases, and 8 bases lay outside the gene matches. CDR3 length: 15 residues. Germline assignment: CDR1 ENHRY and CDR2 SYGVKD. The CDR3: CAISDFTGDHYEQYF. Written as DNA, the CDR3 is TGTGCCATCAGTGACTTTACAGGGGATCACTACGAGCAGTACTTC.

The V gene is TRBV4-1, the J gene TRBJ2-5; a weak D match, TRBD2 (5 bases). The J call is uncertain, as TRBJ2-1 better fits the DNA end. There are 17 residues in the CDR3. Germline V gene sequence: CDR1 MGHRA, CDR2 YSYEKL. The CDR3 spells CASSQTSPSGGGEEQFF. CDR3 coding DNA: TGCGCCAGCAGCCAAACTTCCCCATCCGGCGGAGGAGAGGAGCAGTTCTTC.

This clonotype has at least ten counts. This chain links TRBV5-1 with TRBJ2-2; D might be TRBD1 or TRBD2, each matching 5 bases. V lost 7 bases, J lost 5 bases, and 15 bases lay in between. Germline-derived CDR1 and CDR2 are SGHRS and YFSETQ. CDR3 length equals 14 residues. CDR3: CASSDTGGTGELFF. CDR3 sequence (DNA): TGCGCCAGCTCCGACACAGGCGGGACCGGGGAGCTGTTTTTT. The full variable domain, with the rest looked up from reference TRBV5-1 and TRBJ2-2, is KAGVTQTPRYLIKTRGQQVTLSCSPISGHRSVSWYQQTPGQGLQFLFEYFSETQRNKGNFPGRFSGRQFSNSRSEMNVSTLELGDSALYLCASSDTGGTGELFFGEGSRLTVL.

This clonotype was found a few times. The chain combines TRBV20-1 with TRBJ1-2; D gene uncertain. The germline V gene encodes CDR1 DFQATT and CDR2 SNEGSKA (reference sequence). The V and J ends lost 6 bases and 8 bases respectively, with 19 bases between them. The CDR3 is made up of 13 amino acids. The CDR3 region is CSAPLGGNGGYTF. CDR3 nucleotides: TGCAGTGCCCCATTAGGAGGGAATGGAGGCTACACCTTC.

The CDR3 loop is CASSSIWETQYF. The CDR3 bases are TGTGCCAGCAGTTCAATTTGGGAGACCCAGTACTTC. V gene TRBV6-2 or TRBV6-3 combines with J gene TRBJ2-5; no definite D call. This CDR3 has 12 amino acids. Trimming pared 4 bases from V and 5 bases from J, leaving 8 bases between. CDR1 MNHEY and CDR2 SVGEGT come from the germline V gene.

This clonotype was observed many times. The V call is TRBV29-1, the J call TRBJ1-2, with a weak D call TRBD1 (5 bases). The CDR3 runs to 14 residues. V dropped 4 bases and J dropped 0 bases, with 12 bases sitting between them. The V gene's germline CDR1 is SQVTM and CDR2 ANQGSEA. The CDR3 here is CSVVPLTANYGYTF. DNA for the CDR3: TGCAGCGTTGTACCCCTGACAGCTAACTATGGCTACACCTTC.

This rearrangement joins TRBV18 to TRBJ2-5; tentative D call: TRBD2 (5 bases). The CDR3 covers 13 residues. V lost 3 bases, J lost 5 bases, and 10 bases lay in between. Germline V gives CDR1 KGHSH, CDR2 LQKENI. CDR3 protein: CASSPQRSETQYF. CDR3 in DNA: TGTGCCAGCTCACCTCAGCGGAGCGAGACCCAGTACTTC.

A few counts support this clonotype. The V gene is TRBV2, the J gene TRBJ2-5; 7 bases are shared with TRBD1. The J call is in doubt because the DNA end fits TRBJ2-1 better. Germline-derived CDR1 and CDR2 are SNHLY and FYNNEI. The CDR3 is 13 amino acids. CDR3 loop: CASRGDRRNEQFF. The CDR3 DNA sequence: TGTGCCAGCAGAGGGGACAGACGCAATGAGCAGTTCTTC.